This TCR beta chain was retrieved from a study of blood T cell repertoires in COVID-19. Study-level background: Acute-phase and convalescent COVID-19 samples originated in the United States, Italy and Spain.

Looked up from germline, CDR1 is SNHLY and CDR2 is FYNNEI. Trimming took 5 bases from V and 4 from J; bases not matched to a gene: 10. This CDR3 is 18 amino acids long. Measured with immunoSEQ multiplex PCR; TCRdb has only the in-frame clones, and not every one. The profile shows 300,000 to 500,000 clones, around nine tenths of them singletons. This clonotype was obtained from a woman under 40 with acute COVID-19. V is TRBV2 and J is TRBJ2-5; 16 nucleotides line up with TRBD2. The specimen was PBMCs or T cells enriched from blood (not recorded which). The CDR3 sequence is CASSSDGTSGGAGETQYF. CDR3 nucleotides: TGTGCCAGCAGTTCCGATGGGACTAGCGGGGGGGCCGGAGAGACCCAGTACTTC.